These T cell receptor beta chains were read from a single sample in a study of T cell responses to AZD1222 COVID-19 vaccine. Sequencing used immunoSEQ multiplex PCR; TCRdb keeps in-frame clones, though not all of them. The sample consists of some 200,000 clones, about 95% of them appearing once. The sequences come from peripheral blood, collected 28 days after the second dose of the MenACWY control vaccine. These receptors were taken from an adult who received the MenACWY meningococcal vaccine as a control. The CDR3 runs from the conserved cysteine through the conserved F or W. The D gene is left open where the match is weak. Clone size is shown for a subset of rows, as once, few, many or a class of expanded clone.

V,size,J,D,CDR3,DNA
TRBV30,-,TRBJ1-2,-,CASRTLVNYGYTF,TGTGCCTCCCGGACACTCGTCAACTATGGCTACACCTTC
TRBV7-8,once,TRBJ1-5,-,CASSLLGRALNQPQHF,TGTGCCAGCAGCTTATTGGGCAGGGCCCTTAATCAGCCCCAGCATTTT
TRBV3-1/TRBV3-2,-,TRBJ2-1,-,CASSQEPINEQFF,TGTGCCAGCAGCCAAGAACCCATAAATGAGCAGTTCTTC
TRBV30,-,TRBJ1-6,-,CAWSVSGQGNSPLHF,TGTGCCTGGAGTGTATCGGGTCAGGGAAATTCACCCCTCCACTTT
TRBV3-1/TRBV3-2,-,TRBJ1-2,-,CASSQWAGEIHGYTF,TGTGCCAGCAGCCAATGGGCAGGGGAAATCCATGGCTACACCTTC
TRBV18,-,TRBJ1-5,TRBD1,CASSLDRVGNQPQHF,TGTGCCAGCTCATTGGACAGGGTTGGGAATCAGCCCCAGCATTTT
TRBV3-1/TRBV3-2,-,TRBJ2-7,TRBD2,CASSLGTSGIYEQYF,TGTGCCAGCAGCCTTGGGACTAGCGGGATTTACGAGCAGTACTTC
TRBV7-2,-,TRBJ2-5,TRBD2,CASSAGTSGEETQYF,TGTGCCAGCAGCGCCGGGACTAGCGGGGAAGAGACCCAGTACTTC
TRBV3-1/TRBV3-2,-,TRBJ2-7,-,CASSQVSGAGEQYF,TGTGCCAGCAGCCAAGTGTCGGGGGCGGGCGAGCAGTACTTC
TRBV4-3,once,TRBJ2-2,-,CASSQDRRTANTGELFF,TGCGCCAGCAGCCAAGATAGGAGGACTGCGAACACCGGGGAGCTGTTTTTT
TRBV19,-,TRBJ2-4,-,CASTQGANIQYF,TGTGCCAGTACCCAGGGAGCGAACATTCAGTACTTC
TRBV6-2/TRBV6-3,-,TRBJ2-7,-,CASSSGTYEQYF,TGTGCCAGCAGTTCCGGGACCTACGAGCAGTACTTC